Listed below are T cell receptor beta chains from one sample, sequenced in a study of cytomegalovirus exposure and HLA in healthy donors. The protocol was immunoSEQ multiplex PCR, while the TCRdb copy is restricted to in-frame clones and leaves out a portion. The profile shows about 140,000 clones, around four fifths of them singletons. The source material was PBMCs. These TCRs come from a woman aged 40 to 50 in good health and CMV-seronegative. Both conserved end residues are part of each CDR3. D genes are given only for firm matches. The listing skips clone size in some rows; elsewhere it reads once, few, many or a size class.

>-|TRBD1|TRBV6-5|TRBJ2-7
TGTGCCAGCAGTTACCGGGGACAGGGGACCTACGAGCAGTACTTC
CASSYRGQGTYEQYF
>-|-|TRBV27|TRBJ2-7
TGTGCCCTCTCCGCACAGGGACCACGCTACGAGCAGTACTTC
CALSAQGPRYEQYF
>-|-|TRBV21-1|TRBJ1-1
TGTGCCAGCAGCTTACGGTCGGGAGAAGCTTTCTTT
CASSLRSGEAFF
>-|TRBD1|TRBV7-6|TRBJ2-1
TGTGCCAGCAGCTTAGGGGACAGTGGGGCCTACAATGAGCAGTTCTTC
CASSLGDSGAYNEQFF
>-|-|TRBV28|TRBJ1-1
TGTGCCAGCAGTTTTGTCCGAGGAGGCAACACTGAAGCTTTCTTT
CASSFVRGGNTEAFF
>-|TRBD1|TRBV7-9|TRBJ1-1
TGTGCCAGCAGCTTAGGAGGGACAGCGGTCCTAACTGAAGCTTTCTTT
CASSLGGTAVLTEAFF
>-|-|TRBV5-1|TRBJ1-2
TGCGCCAGCAGCTTGGACAGGGTCCAGTATGGCTACACCTTC
CASSLDRVQYGYTF
>-|-|TRBV5-4|TRBJ1-1
TGTGCCAGCAGCTTGTTGAATCAGGGGTTCACTGAAGCTTTCTTT
CASSLLNQGFTEAFF
>once|-|TRBV5-4|TRBJ1-1
TGTGCCAGCAGCTTGGATCAGATCTTGAACACTGAAGCTTTCTTT
CASSLDQILNTEAFF
>-|-|TRBV27|TRBJ2-2
TGTGCCAGCAGTCCGGTCCCTCGGGCCGGGGAGCTGTTTTTT
CASSPVPRAGELFF
>-|-|TRBV5-1|TRBJ2-1
TGCGCCAGCAGCTTGGAGGCAGGTCGGAATGAGCAGTTCTTC
CASSLEAGRNEQFF
>-|-|TRBV11-1|TRBJ2-1
TGTGCCAGCAGCTTAGGGGGTCTAGCTGCCTACAATGAGCAGTTCTTC
CASSLGGLAAYNEQFF
>-|-|TRBV7-3|TRBJ2-5
TGTGCCAGCAGCTTCTCCCACAAGGAGACTCAGTACTTC
CASSFSHKETQYF
>few|-|TRBV6-5|TRBJ2-1
TGTGCCAGCAGTACTAGTGGGGTTGAGCAGTTCTTC
CASSTSGVEQFF
>-|-|TRBV7-3|TRBJ2-2
TGTGCCAGCAGCTTAGAGGGGGCCGGGGAGCTGTTTTTT
CASSLEGAGELFF
>-|-|TRBV28|TRBJ2-1
TGTGCCAGCAGTTTAGGCCTAGCCTACAATGAGCAGTTCTTC
CASSLGLAYNEQFF
>few|-|TRBV5-4|TRBJ2-3
TGTGCCAGCAGCCCCCAAGGAGGGCCAGATACGCAGTATTTT
CASSPQGGPDTQYF
>-|-|TRBV6-1|TRBJ2-5
TGTGCCAGCAGAGACGCGGGGACCCAGTACTTC
CASRDAGTQYF
>-|-|TRBV7-2|TRBJ2-1
TGTGCCAGCAGCTCCTACCAGGGAAGGGGGACGTTCTTC
CASSSYQGRGTFF
>once|-|TRBV7-2|TRBJ2-1
TGTGCCAGCAGCTCACAACCTCACAATGAGCAGTTCTTC
CASSSQPHNEQFF
>few|-|TRBV4-2|TRBJ2-1
TGTGCCAGCAGCCAAGATCTGGAGGAAGTTCTTGGATACAATGAGCAGTTCTTC
CASSQDLEEVLGYNEQFF
>-|-|TRBV6-5|TRBJ1-5
TGTGCCAGCAGTTACGGGCGTGGTCAGCCCCAGCATTTT
CASSYGRGQPQHF
>few|TRBD2|TRBV7-3|TRBJ2-3
TGTGCCAGCAGCTTAACGACTAGCGGGAGGGGGGTGGGCACAGATACGCAGTATTTT
CASSLTTSGRGVGTDTQYF
>-|-|TRBV7-9|TRBJ2-1
TGTTCCAGCAGCTTAACGGAGAGACTAGCCTACAATGAGCAGTTCTTC
CSSSLTERLAYNEQFF
>few|-|TRBV28|TRBJ1-1
TGTGCCAGCAGTACCAATCTAGGCACTGAAGCTTTCTTT
CASSTNLGTEAFF
>-|-|TRBV11-2|TRBJ1-5
TGTGCCAGCAGCGTTTCCTACAATCAGCCCCAGCATTTT
CASSVSYNQPQHF
>-|-|TRBV15|TRBJ2-7
TGTGCCACCAGCAGAGATTACAGAGATGAGCAGTACTTC
CATSRDYRDEQYF
>-|TRBD2|TRBV14|TRBJ2-7
TGTGCCAGCAGCCTAGCGGGAGCCTACGAGCAGTACTTC
CASSLAGAYEQYF
>-|-|TRBV10-3|TRBJ1-5
TGTGCCATCAGTGGACAGCTTAATCAGCCCCAGCATTTT
CAISGQLNQPQHF
>-|-|TRBV16|TRBJ2-6
TGTGCCAGCAGCCAATCCAGGGCTGGGGCCAACGTCCTGACTTTC
CASSQSRAGANVLTF
>-|TRBD1|TRBV5-1|TRBJ2-3
TGCGCCAGCAGCTCTAAAAACAGGGGCAGTATCACAGATACGCAGTATTTT
CASSSKNRGSITDTQYF
>-|TRBD2|TRBV11-2|TRBJ2-5
TGTGCCAGCAGCTTATCGGGAGGGAACTTGGAGACCCAGTACTTC
CASSLSGGNLETQYF
>few|-|TRBV18|TRBJ2-3
TGTGCCAGCTCACCACCGTCTAGATCAGATACGCAGTATTTT
CASSPPSRSDTQYF
>-|-|TRBV4-2|TRBJ2-7
TGTGCCAGCAGCCAAGAAACGGGCTACGAGCAGTACTTC
CASSQETGYEQYF
>-|-|TRBV4-2|TRBJ1-3
TGTGCCAGCAGCCAAGAGACGTGGGGCTACTCTGGAAACACCATATATTTT
CASSQETWGYSGNTIYF
>-|-|TRBV28|TRBJ1-2
TGTGCCAGCGGGGACAGCTACACCTTC
CASGDSYTF
>-|TRBD1|TRBV7-9|TRBJ2-3
TGTGCCAGCAGGGACCGGGACAGGGGCACAGATACGCAGTATTTT
CASRDRDRGTDTQYF
>-|-|TRBV6-5|TRBJ2-7
TGTGCCAGCAGTTACGTTTCAGGAGACTACGAGCAGTACTTC
CASSYVSGDYEQYF
>-|-|TRBV11-2|TRBJ2-1
TGTGCCAGCAGCTACGAACCGAGGAACAATGAGCAGTTCTTC
CASSYEPRNNEQFF
>-|TRBD2|TRBV7-2|TRBJ2-7
TGTGCCAGCAGCCCGAATAGCGGGGGTACCTACGAGCAGTACTTC
CASSPNSGGTYEQYF
>-|-|TRBV12-2|TRBJ2-7
TGTGCAAGGCGAGGGCGGGGGGGGAGGACTATCCGTTGCGAGCAGTACTTC
CARRGRGGRTIRCEQYF
>-|-|TRBV6-4|TRBJ1-2
TGTGCCAGCAGTTCAGGGTGGCCGCCGTTCTATGGCTACACCTTC
CASSSGWPPFYGYTF
>few|TRBD1|TRBV6-6|TRBJ1-1
TGTGCCAGCAGTCTGACAGGGGGCGATTTGAACACTGAAGCTTTCTTT
CASSLTGGDLNTEAFF
>-|-|TRBV25-1|TRBJ1-6
TGTGCCAGCCTGGACAACCTCTATAATTCACCCCTCCACTTT
CASLDNLYNSPLHF
>once|-|TRBV4-1|TRBJ2-5
TGCGCCAGCAGCCAAGCTAACTCGTACCAAGAGACCCAGTACTTC
CASSQANSYQETQYF
>few|-|TRBV11-2|TRBJ1-3
TGTGCCAGCAGCACGGGACATGGAAACACCATATATTTT
CASSTGHGNTIYF
>-|TRBD2|TRBV7-9|TRBJ2-5
TGTGCCAGCAGCTTACGAATAGCGGGAGGCCGCCAAGAGACCCAGTACTTC
CASSLRIAGGRQETQYF
>-|-|TRBV7-9|TRBJ2-7
TGTGCCAGCAGCCCGAGGACAGACTACGAGCAGTACTTC
CASSPRTDYEQYF
>-|TRBD1|TRBV7-2|TRBJ2-6
TGTGCCAGCAGCTCGCGTCAGGGGGCGTCCGGGGCCAACGTCCTGACTTTC
CASSSRQGASGANVLTF
>few|TRBD1|TRBV4-1|TRBJ1-1
TGCGCCAGCAGCCAGGGTCCTGGGACAGTCGTTATTGAAGCTTTCTTT
CASSQGPGTVVIEAFF
>-|TRBD2|TRBV7-9|TRBJ2-3
TGTGCCAGCAGATTGGGACTAGCGGGAGGGGTGCACGGTACGCAGTATTTT
CASRLGLAGGVHGTQYF
>few|-|TRBV10-3|TRBJ2-5
TGTGCCGGCGGGGACTCTCCATGGGGGACCCAGTACTTC
CAGGDSPWGTQYF